The 9 T cell receptor beta chains presented below share a single source sample, sequenced in a study of blood T cell repertoires in COVID-19. The assay was immunoSEQ multiplex PCR, and TCRdb's table has in-frame clones only and misses some. The sample lists tens of thousands of clones; 80% to 85% were seen once. What was sequenced was peripheral blood. These receptors all stem from a human donor in a cohort sampled during active COVID-19.

The J gene is TRBJ1-2, the V gene TRBV7-9; D is unclear. V was trimmed by 2 bases and J by 2 bases, leaving 9 bases between them. The CDR3 consists of 14 residues. The germline CDR1 and CDR2 sequences are SEHNR and FQNEAQ (reference sequence). The CDR3 region has the DNA TGTGCCAGCAGCTTATCCGAGCAAAACTATGGCTACACCTTC. This codes for CASSLSEQNYGYTF. Looking up the rest from reference TRBV7-9 and TRBJ1-2 gives the full variable domain: DTGVSQNPRHKITKRGQNVTFRCDPISEHNRLYWYRQTLGQGPEFLTYFQNEAQLEKSRLLSDRFSAERPKGSFSTLEIQRTEQGDSAMYLCASSLSEQNYGYTFGSGTRLTVV.

The rearrangement uses TRBV7-2 and TRBJ2-5, with 11 nucleotides matching TRBD1. The CDR3 loop spans 16 amino acids. J gave up 1 base and V 5 bases, and 6 bases lay outside the gene matches. CDR1 is SGHTA and CDR2 is FQGNSA in the germline V gene. CDR3 sequence reads: CASSQNGQGAQETQYF. CDR3 DNA sequence: TGTGCCAGCAGCCAGAACGGACAGGGGGCCCAAGAGACCCAGTACTTC. The variable domain in full, with the rest retrieved from reference TRBV7-2 and TRBJ2-5, is GAGVSQSPSNKVTEKGKDVELRCDPISGHTALYWYRQSLGQGLEFLIYFQGNSAPDKSGLPSDRFSAERTGGSVSTLTIQRTQQEDSAVYLCASSQNGQGAQETQYFGPGTRLLVL.

This rearrangement joins TRBV7-9 to TRBJ2-1, with TRBD2 identical over 7 bases. Trimming at V came to 5 bases and at J to 10 bases, leaving 17 bases not matched to a gene. The CDR3 has 16 residues. The V gene's germline CDR1 is SEHNR and CDR2 FQNEAQ (reference sequence). CDR3: CASSPPAGATWLEQFF. In nucleotides, the CDR3 is TGTGCCAGCAGCCCGCCGGCGGGAGCGACCTGGTTGGAGCAGTTCTTC.

This chain joins TRBV6-6 and TRBJ2-3; 7 positions match TRBD2. The CDR3 is 18 amino acids. From germline, CDR1 is MNHNY and CDR2 SVGAGI (reference sequence). The trim removed 5 bases at V and 2 bases at J, leaving 16 bases unmatched. The DNA of the CDR3 is TGTGCCAGCAGTCGAAGAGGGACTAACCCCTCGCCCACAGATACGCAGTATTTT. Translated: CASSRRGTNPSPTDTQYF.

Relative to its sample, this clone is medium-sized. This same CDR3 is encoded by further DNA sequences in the sample. J is TRBJ2-1 and V is TRBV5-1; TRBD2 is a possible D gene (6 bases). Germline V lookup: CDR1 SGHRS, CDR2 YFSETQ. This CDR3 spans 14 amino acids. V lost 2 bases to trimming and J lost 4 bases, with 10 bases between them. CDR3 nucleotides: TGCGCCAGCAGCTTCGGAGGGGAATACAATGAGCAGTTCTTC. This translates into CASSFGGEYNEQFF.

V is TRBV29-1 and J is TRBJ1-4; D unresolved. V was pared by 4 bases and J by 0 bases, with 12 bases between. CDR1 and CDR2 from the germline V gene are SQVTM and ANQGSEA. The CDR3 extends over 15 amino acids. CDR3 sequence: CSVVQAGATNEKLFF. The CDR3 DNA follows: TGCAGCGTTGTCCAGGCCGGCGCAACTAATGAAAAACTGTTTTTT.

V is TRBV5-4 and J is TRBJ1-1, with TRBD1 matching 8 bases. The V and J ends lost 4 bases and 0 bases, in that order; junction bases with no gene match: 2. The CDR3 is made up of 14 amino acids. The germline V gene encodes CDR1 SGHNT and CDR2 YYREEE (reference sequence). The CDR3, as DNA: TGTGCCAGCAGCCTACAGGGGGTGAACACTGAAGCTTTCTTT. It codes for CASSLQGVNTEAFF. The full variable domain, rest sourced from reference TRBV5-4 and TRBJ1-1, is ETGVTQSPTHLIKTRGQQVTLRCSSQSGHNTVSWYQQALGQGPQFIFQYYREEENGRGNFPPRFSGLQFPNYSSELNVNALELDDSALYLCASSLQGVNTEAFFGQGTRLTVV.

This chain links TRBV7-2 with TRBJ2-7, with 10 positions matching TRBD2. The V gene end was trimmed by 2 bases and the J gene end by 5 bases; junction bases not matched to a gene: 9. This CDR3 has 16 residues. In germline, CDR1 is SGHTA, CDR2 FQGNSA. In nucleotides, the CDR3 is TGTGCCAGCAGCTTAAGTAGCCTAGCGGGAGTGGACGAGCAGTACTTC. Amino acid sequence: CASSLSSLAGVDEQYF.

The CDR3 nucleotides are TGCAGCGTCGGGTCCTCTTACGAGCAGTACTTC. This sequence encodes CSVGSSYEQYF. The chain links TRBV29-1 to TRBJ2-7; no definite D call. This CDR3 is 11 amino acids long. The germline CDR1 and CDR2 sequences are SQVTM and ANQGSEA. Trimming shortened V by 6 bases and J by 4 bases, and 10 bases separated the two germline ends.